The TCR beta chain described here comes from a study of CD8+CD57+ T cells in acquired aplastic anemia. Across the study: The study obtained an average of roughly 3 ug of DNA from sorted CD4+ and CD8+ cells.

The CDR3 spans 14 residues. Germline V gene data show CDR1 as SGHVS and CDR2 as FNYEAQ. V lost 5 bases, J lost 2 bases, and 12 bases lay in between. This clonotype appeared a single time. Patients selected for sequencing had displayed CD8+CD57+ cell expansion by flow cytometry. There was no therapy given to any patient before the blood sampling took place. CDR3 and TCR beta VDJ profiling relied on a genomic DNA template. TCRdb itself ran the reads through MiXCR, one entry per CDR3 protein. The sample holds 200,000 or so distinct CDR3 sequences, around 49% seen once. This chain joins TRBV7-6 and TRBJ1-2; D possibly corresponds to TRBD1 (6 bases). Sequencing used sorted CD4+, CD8+, or CD8+CD57+ T cells (not recorded which) from PBMCs. The clonotype was recovered from a human donor with aplastic anemia. Written as DNA, the CDR3 is TGTGCCAGCAGCCCCCGACAGGCGAACTATGGCTACACCTTC. Protein sequence: CASSPRQANYGYTF.